A single sample gave rise to the 22 T cell receptor beta chains below, sequenced in a study of Ad26.COV2.S vaccination and SARS-CoV-2 variants listed by TCRdb under 2021. Libraries were prepared through the immunoSEQ multiplex PCR assay. This immuneACCESS table, as held by TCRdb, lists in-frame sequences with V and J called but not all clones. Of the missing ones, under half trace to an unresolved V gene in checked studies; the others have no known cause. The sample table records about 400,000 clones; approximately 89% of these occur just once. The top ten hold under 2% of the sample. What the treatment or condition label conveys for this sample: around 19 received Ad26.COV2.S at low or high dose, single or two shots; about 5 received placebo; per-sample allocation not given. Repertoires of vaccine and placebo recipients were sequenced from samples collected on day 63 after the first injection.

This specimen consisted of peripheral blood, obtained in a trial of Ad26.COV2.S vaccine versus placebo. The receptors shown here come from a person between 18 and 60 years old who received the Ad26.COV2.S COVID-19 vaccine or a placebo.

The chain has TRBV11-2 and TRBJ2-5; 10 bases are a match to TRBD1. In germline, CDR1 is SGHAT, CDR2 FQNNGV. Trimming at V came to 4 bases and at J to 4 bases, leaving 3 bases not matched to a gene. This CDR3 has 14 residues. CDR3 loop: CASSSGTGVETQYF. The CDR3 DNA follows: TGTGCCAGCAGCTCAGGGACAGGGGTAGAGACCCAGTACTTC.

The V call is TRBV11-3, the J call TRBJ1-2; D might be TRBD1 (6 bases). Germline CDR1 is SGHNT and CDR2 is YENEEA. Trimming pared 7 bases from V and 5 bases from J, leaving 20 bases between. The CDR3 runs to 15 residues. The CDR3 spells CASNPRDTPQYGYTF. Written as DNA, the CDR3 is TGTGCCAGCAACCCCCGGGACACCCCGCAATATGGCTACACCTTC.

The chain has TRBV5-6 and TRBJ2-3, with D uncertain. The V gene's germline CDR1 is SGHDT and CDR2 YYEEEE. The length of the CDR3 is 14 residues. V shed 3 bases and J shed 0 bases, with 8 bases lying between them. The CDR3 sequence is CASSSKPSTDTQYF. CDR3 DNA: TGTGCCAGCAGCTCGAAACCTAGCACAGATACGCAGTATTTT.

This rearrangement joins TRBV7-9 to TRBJ2-3, with a possible D match to TRBD2 (6 bases). From germline, CDR1 is SEHNR and CDR2 FQNEAQ (reference sequence). V dropped 0 bases and J dropped 3 bases, with 10 bases sitting between them. CDR3 length: 15 residues. The CDR3 DNA follows: TGTGCCAGCAGCTTAGCTAGCGGAGAAACAGATACGCAGTATTTT. It translates to CASSLASGETDTQYF.

The chain employs TRBV7-9 and TRBJ1-3; the match to TRBD1 covers 8 bases. Germline V gene sequence: CDR1 SEHNR, CDR2 FQNEAQ (reference sequence). With 6 bases clipped from V and 9 bases from J, the junction kept 4 bases outside the gene matches. The CDR3 is 12 amino acids. Here the CDR3 reads CASRITGGTIYF. CDR3 DNA: TGTGCCAGCAGGATCACAGGGGGCACCATATATTTT.

This clone was observed a handful of times. The rearrangement joins TRBV6-5 to TRBJ2-1; 10 bases match TRBD2. This CDR3 region has 14 residues. The V and J ends lost 8 bases and 4 bases, in that order; junction bases with no gene match: 5. Germline-derived CDR1 and CDR2 are MNHEY and SVGAGI. For the CDR3, the DNA is TGTGCCAGCGCAGGACTAGCGGTATACAATGAGCAGTTCTTC. Protein: CASAGLAVYNEQFF.

A note on this clone: One end of the junction does not line up with germline, which may come from a read error. The chain is built from TRBV28 and TRBJ1-4, with D possibly TRBD1 on 6 matching bases. The germline CDR1 and CDR2 sequences are MDHEN and SYDVKM. This CDR3 is 12 amino acids long. CDR3 coding DNA: TGTGCCAGCAGTTCGGCGAGGGGGGCCCCTGGGTTT. This gives the protein CASSSARGAPGF.

V usage is TRBV5-1 and J usage is TRBJ2-2; tentatively, D is TRBD1 or TRBD2 (5 bases each). This CDR3 comprises 16 residues. CDR1 SGHRS and CDR2 YFSETQ come from the germline V gene. V dropped 4 bases and J dropped 4 bases, with 17 bases sitting between them. The CDR3 region is CASSPRQGRSTGELFF. The CDR3 DNA reads as TGCGCCAGCAGCCCCCGCCAGGGACGGAGCACCGGGGAGCTGTTTTTT.

The V and J genes are TRBV28 and TRBJ2-3; 7 nucleotides line up with TRBD1. V trimming: 3 bases; J trimming: 4 bases; junction bases outside the gene matches: 1. CDR3 length equals 13 residues. The germline V gene encodes CDR1 MDHEN and CDR2 SYDVKM. The CDR3 DNA is TGTGCCAGCAGTTTTACAGGGGCAGATACGCAGTATTTT. It specifies CASSFTGADTQYF.

This clone has just one count. The V gene is TRBV2, the J gene TRBJ2-3; TRBD1 matches at 12 bases. This CDR3 has 17 amino acids. V shed 2 bases, J shed 2 bases, and the junction held 5 bases outside the gene matches. Per the germline V gene, CDR1 is SNHLY and CDR2 is FYNNEI. CDR3 residues: CASSEFGTGGITDTQYF. The CDR3 DNA sequence: TGTGCCAGCAGTGAATTCGGGACAGGGGGCATCACAGATACGCAGTATTTT.

The gene calls are TRBV2 and TRBJ2-1; a weak D match, TRBD1 (5 bases). Germline V gene sequence: CDR1 SNHLY, CDR2 FYNNEI. This CDR3 spans 15 amino acids. Deletions cut 2 bases from V and 1 base from J, with 9 bases between. The CDR3 is CASSEQGGSYNEQFF. The CDR3 DNA follows: TGTGCCAGCAGTGAACAGGGTGGGTCCTACAATGAGCAGTTCTTC.

This chain links TRBV28 with TRBJ2-4, with 7 bases aligning to TRBD2. Germline CDR1 reads MDHEN; CDR2 reads SYDVKM. The CDR3 has 14 amino acids. V dropped 3 bases and J dropped 8; count of bases not matched to a gene: 7. The CDR3 DNA reads as TGTGCCAGCAGTTTGGGGGGAGGGCGGGACATTCAGTACTTC. Translating gives CASSLGGGRDIQYF.

This clone was detected only once. The chain employs TRBV27 and TRBJ2-1; 7 positions match TRBD1. CDR1 and CDR2 (germline): MNHEY, SMNVEV (reference sequence). Trimming at V came to 6 bases and at J to 7 bases, leaving 12 bases not matched to a gene. The CDR3 spans 15 residues. The DNA for the CDR3 is TGTGCCAGCAGCGCCGGCTCAGGGGGTTGGAATGAGCAGTTCTTC. It codes for CASSAGSGGWNEQFF.

The CDR3 region is CASSLQGGTEAFF. CDR3 sequence (DNA): TGTGCCAGCAGCTTGCAGGGGGGGACTGAAGCTTTCTTT. This rearrangement joins TRBV7-3 to TRBJ1-1, with 7 bases that match TRBD1. The CDR3 sequence is 13 residues long. CDR1 and CDR2 from the germline V gene are SGHTA and FQGTGA. The V segment lost 3 bases and the J segment 5 bases; nucleotides outside the gene matches: 3.

The chain recombines TRBV18 with TRBJ1-2; D is undetermined. V was cut by 5 bases and J by 1 base, with 11 bases left in between. In germline, CDR1 is KGHSH, CDR2 LQKENI. The CDR3 extends over 14 amino acids. CDR3 sequence (DNA): TGTGCCAGCTCAACAGAGGCTCATAACTATGGCTACACCTTC. Amino acid sequence: CASSTEAHNYGYTF. Full variable domain (missing parts from reference TRBV18 and TRBJ1-2): NAGVMQNPRHLVRRRGQEARLRCSPMKGHSHVYWYRQLPEEGLKFMVYLQKENIIDESGMPKERFSAEFPKEGPSILRIQQVVRGDSAAYFCASSTEAHNYGYTFGSGTRLTVV.

The sample holds many counts of this clone. J is TRBJ1-4 and V is TRBV9; no clear D. Germline lookup yields CDR1 SGDLS and CDR2 YYNGEE. The CDR3 totals 15 residues. The V end lost 1 base, the J end lost 8 bases, and 15 bases lay between the germline ends. The CDR3 DNA reads as TGTGCCAGCAGCGTAAGGTCGGAGCTTTCGGAAAAACTGTTTTTT. Translated: CASSVRSELSEKLFF.

V is TRBV5-5 and J is TRBJ2-1; 10 bases fit TRBD2. In germline, CDR1 is SGHKS, CDR2 YYEKEE (reference sequence). With V trimmed by 5 bases and J by 2 bases, 4 bases remained unmatched. The CDR3 covers 15 residues. In nucleotides, the CDR3 is TGTGCCAGCAGGGAGCTAGCGGGAGCCTACAATGAGCAGTTCTTC. Its protein is CASRELAGAYNEQFF.

Note on this clone: Other DNA sequences in the sample encode the same CDR3. The V call is TRBV5-1, the J call TRBJ2-1; 13 bases map to TRBD2. From germline, CDR1 is SGHRS and CDR2 YFSETQ. CDR3 length equals 15 residues. V was clipped by 4 bases and J by 4 bases; unmatched bases: 2. The CDR3 region is CASSPGLAGYNEQFF. The CDR3, as DNA: TGCGCCAGCAGCCCGGGACTAGCGGGGTACAATGAGCAGTTCTTC.

The chain combines TRBV24-1 with TRBJ2-1, with a tentative D call TRBD1 (5 bases). Germline V gives CDR1 KGHDR, CDR2 SFDVKD. The CDR3 extends over 15 amino acids. Trimming took off 2 bases at V and 5 bases at J, with 12 bases between the two ends. For the CDR3, the DNA is TGTGCCACCAGTGATTACGATTTCAGGGACAATGAGCAGTTCTTC. The encoded protein is CATSDYDFRDNEQFF.

The genes are TRBV27 and TRBJ1-2; possible D gene TRBD1, 5 bases. The CDR3 is 15 amino acids. CDR1 and CDR2 from the germline V gene are MNHEY and SMNVEV (reference sequence). V was cut by 4 bases and J by 4 bases, with 16 bases left in between. The CDR3: CASSSPGGPFYGYTF. Here the CDR3 DNA reads TGTGCCAGCAGTTCCCCCGGGGGTCCTTTCTATGGCTACACCTTC.

Only one count was recorded for this clone. J is TRBJ2-5 and V is TRBV5-4; D is perhaps TRBD1 (5 bases). Germline CDR1 is SGHNT and CDR2 is YYREEE (reference sequence). Between the trimmed V and J ends, which lost 0 bases and 1 base, there was a span of 7 bases. This CDR3 spans 14 amino acids. The CDR3 DNA reads TGTGCCAGCAGCTTGGCAGGGCTCCAAGAGACCCAGTACTTC. Protein: CASSLAGLQETQYF.

This chain links TRBV19 with TRBJ1-2; D gene unclear. V gave up 5 bases and J gave up 2 bases, with 12 bases separating them. Germline CDR1 LNHDA, CDR2 SQIVND (reference sequence). The CDR3 has 14 residues. In DNA, the CDR3 is TGTGCCAGTAGTTCTTCGACGGAGAACTATGGCTACACCTTC. The encoded protein is CASSSSTENYGYTF.